The sequence of this T cell receptor (beta chain) was determined in a study of cytomegalovirus exposure and HLA in healthy donors (dated by TCRdb to about 2017). As for the study more broadly: A later analysis indicated that the 120 or so validation repertoires were generated on the platform also employed for the roughly 650 repertoires of the first cohort. The study aimed to test whether signatures of past pathogen exposure could be identified by cataloging public T cell receptors. Along with the 666-subject first cohort, a separate validation cohort of over a hundred different subjects was used. High-throughput TCR immunosequencing, statistical association of individual TCRs with disease status, and machine learning were combined to predict cytomegalovirus infection status.

Concerning this clone: What this receptor recognizes is not known. Per-base qualities were not stored, and no clone one base away is much larger.

The library came from the immunoSEQ multiplex PCR assay. The authors' pipeline ran thus. A statistical classification framework was built for diagnosing cytomegalovirus status from the catalog of TCR beta chain sequences. Held by TCRdb, this immuneACCESS table contains in-frame sequences only and omits some clones. Under half of the omission traces to an unresolved V gene where checked; the cause of the rest is unknown. V and J calls and clone size are those listed in that table; D and trimming were worked out from the DNA. The sample records some 90,000 clones, more than 85% of which are singletons. The top ten hold under 6.5% of the sample. Separate from the approximately 690-subject first cohort, the validation cohort of some 130 subjects was the group to which the donors belonged. What the research found in general, with its limitations: Of the cluster scores, around 95% were above 0 in a later analysis, which found that TCRs clustered in the first cohort also tended to co-occur in the 120 or so validation repertoires. While some public TCRs were present in many individuals, most TCR sequences turned up only very rarely across donors. It was suggested by the authors that the approach could potentially be generalized to other disease states and immunological phenotypes. A total of 150 to 200 TCR beta chains were listed by the study as associated with cytomegalovirus. The validation cohort had no HLA typing available for a later analysis, so co-occurrence within that cohort was assessed over all 130 or so repertoires. Three of the identified cytomegalovirus-associated TCR beta chains were confirmed in vitro to be specific for cytomegalovirus antigens. The classifier was reported to diagnose cytomegalovirus status with high specificity and sensitivity in both the original and validation cohorts.

The cysteine opens and the phenylalanine closes a CDR3 of 13 amino acids. Of all the DNA, just the CDR3 is kept, 39 bases in frame from base 1. V is cut by 4 bases and J by 4 bases, and the space between the germline ends is 11 bases. CDR1 and CDR2 were assigned from the germline V gene as SGHRS and YFSETQ. This clonotype was obtained from a young man in good health and CMV-seropositive. The sequencing sample was made of PBMCs. Recombination linked TRBV5-1 to TRBJ1-1; the D gene cannot be resolved reliably. The DNA sequence is TGCGCCAGCAGCAGTAGTTCTGGCACTGAAGCTTTCTTT. Translated, this gives CASSSSSGTEAFF.